The 13 T cell receptor beta chains presented below share a single source sample, sequenced in a study of blood T cells in healthy people across ages. The use of a sample-barcoded 5' primer and a J-beta primer mix characterized a second PCR of about 6 to 12 cycles. TCRdb re-analysed the 5' RACE reads in MiXCR, keeping a single row per CDR3 protein. Of around 1.1 million distinct CDR3 sequences detected, 35% to 40% appear once; the ten largest clones hold around 13%. Sequencing used blood. The receptors here all came from a man aged 18 to 29 in good health.

This clonotype was observed at least ten times. The chain recombines TRBV27 with TRBJ2-3, with D uncertain. The CDR3 length is 14 residues. The V end lost 3 bases, the J end lost 6 bases, and 13 bases lay between the germline ends. Germline lookup yields CDR1 MNHEY and CDR2 SMNVEV (reference sequence). The CDR3 region is CASSLDPLWDTQYF. In nucleotides, the CDR3 is TGTGCCAGCAGTTTGGACCCCCTGTGGGATACGCAGTATTTT.

Of note for this clonotype: The junction departs from germline at one end; a sequencing error may be responsible. V and J are TRBV9 and TRBJ2-1, with 11 bases that match TRBD2. This CDR3 spans 17 amino acids. Germline CDR1 SGDLS, CDR2 YYNGEE. The CDR3 DNA sequence: TGTGTCAGCAGCCCAAAGCTGGGACTAGCGGACTACAATGAGCAGTTCTTC. Protein: CVSSPKLGLADYNEQFF. Full variable domain (rest looked up from reference TRBV9 and TRBJ2-1): DSGVTQTPKHLITATGQRVTLRCSPRSGDLSVYWYQQSLDQGLQFLIQYYNGEERAKGNILERFSAQQFPDLHSELNLSSLELGDSALYFCVSSPKLGLADYNEQFFGPGTRLTVL.

This clonotype was picked up a small number of times. The rearrangement uses TRBV20-1 and TRBJ1-5, with D hard to call. Germline loops: CDR1 DFQATT, CDR2 SNEGSKA (reference sequence). The CDR3 has 14 amino acids. V lost 3 bases and J 0 bases, leaving 9 bases between the germline ends. The CDR3 loop is CSASTEYSNQPQHF. The CDR3 coding sequence is TGCAGTGCTAGTACGGAATATAGCAATCAGCCCCAGCATTTT.

J is TRBJ2-5 and V is TRBV20-1; D is perhaps TRBD1 or TRBD2 (7 bases each). The better agreement between TRBJ2-7 and the DNA end casts doubt on the J call. The CDR3 has 16 residues. CDR1 is DFQATT, CDR2 SNEGSKA, per germline (reference sequence). The CDR3 region is CSARGGQGGFTYEQYF. Written as DNA, the CDR3 is TGCAGTGCCCGAGGGGGCCAGGGGGGGTTCACCTACGAGCAGTACTTC.

The chain has TRBV29-1 and TRBJ2-3; TRBD2 agrees at 8 bases. V gave up 4 bases and J gave up 1 base; unmatched junction bases: 4. The CDR3 runs to 14 residues. CDR1 is SQVTM, CDR2 ANQGSEA, per germline. The CDR3 nucleotides read TGCAGCGTTGGCCCGGGAGGGGGCACAGATACGCAGTATTTT. Encoded protein: CSVGPGGGTDTQYF.

This rearrangement joins TRBV4-2 to TRBJ1-2; 8 bases align to TRBD1. J was trimmed by 4 bases and V by 0 bases; bases with no gene match: 4. The CDR3 runs to 15 residues. Germline V lookup: CDR1 LGHNA, CDR2 YNFKEQ. The chain's CDR3 is CASSQEGQGVYGYTF. The CDR3 nucleotides are TGTGCCAGCAGCCAAGAAGGACAGGGAGTCTATGGCTACACCTTC.

This clonotype came up a few times. The chain carries TRBV7-6 and TRBJ1-1; D gene ambiguous. The CDR3 extends over 15 amino acids. Trimming shortened V by 2 bases and J by 1 base, and 11 bases separated the two germline ends. The V gene's germline CDR1 is SGHVS and CDR2 FNYEAQ. The chain's CDR3 is CASSLSGLGNTEAFF. Here the CDR3 DNA reads TGTGCCAGCAGCTTATCGGGGTTGGGGAACACTGAAGCTTTCTTT. Full variable domain (missing parts from reference TRBV7-6 and TRBJ1-1): GAGVSQSPRYKVTKRGQDVALRCDPISGHVSLYWYRQALGQGPEFLTYFNYEAQQDKSGLPNDRFSAERPEGSISTLTIQRTEQRDSAMYRCASSLSGLGNTEAFFGQGTRLTVV.

This clonotype was seen a handful of times. The V gene is TRBV29-1, the J gene TRBJ1-1; tentative D call: TRBD1 (6 bases). This CDR3 has 15 residues. Per germline, CDR1 SQVTM and CDR2 ANQGSEA. V was pared by 5 bases and J by 1 base, with 17 bases between. The CDR3 loop is CSVSGSGQKNTEAFF. In DNA form, the CDR3 reads TGCAGCGTTTCGGGTAGTGGACAGAAGAACACTGAAGCTTTCTTT.

The V gene is TRBV10-3, the J gene TRBJ2-2; 10 positions match TRBD2. Looked up from germline, CDR1 is ENHRY and CDR2 is SYGVKD. With V trimmed by 10 bases and J by 7 bases, 9 bases remained unmatched. The CDR3 has 14 amino acids. This CDR3 is CATQGLASSGELFF. CDR3 sequence (DNA): TGTGCCACACAGGGACTAGCGTCGAGCGGGGAGCTGTTTTTT.

This clonotype showed up just a few times. The chain has TRBV19 and TRBJ2-1; 10 bases fit TRBD2. Germline V gives CDR1 LNHDA, CDR2 SQIVND (reference sequence). The CDR3 spans 13 residues. V lost 9 bases to trimming and J lost 2 bases; unmatched junction nucleotides: 1. The CDR3 nucleotides read TGTGCCAGCACTAGCGGGGCCTACAATGAGCAGTTCTTC. Translated, it gives CASTSGAYNEQFF.

The V gene is TRBV20-1, the J gene TRBJ2-7, with TRBD2 matching over 9 bases. Trimming took 3 bases from V and 7 from J; bases not matched to a gene: 16. Germline values: CDR1 DFQATT, CDR2 SNEGSKA (reference sequence). The CDR3 spans 16 residues. CDR3 residues: CSARDFGGLAYNEQYF. The CDR3 nucleotides are TGCAGTGCTAGGGACTTTGGGGGACTAGCCTACAATGAGCAGTACTTC.

The rearrangement uses TRBV25-1 and TRBJ2-2; D is possibly TRBD1 (6 bases). This CDR3 is 18 amino acids long. Germline values: CDR1 MGHDK, CDR2 SYGVNS. V lost 8 bases and J 0 bases, leaving 22 bases between the germline ends. The CDR3 loop is CASPSGLGGIANTGELFF. Written as DNA, the CDR3 is TGTGCCAGCCCATCCGGGCTAGGGGGAATCGCGAACACCGGGGAGCTGTTTTTT.

The gene calls are TRBV12-3 or TRBV12-4 and TRBJ2-7; D is undetermined. The CDR3 sequence is 12 residues long. V shed 5 bases and J shed 5 bases, with 10 bases lying between them. DNA of the CDR3: TGTGCCAGCAGTCACGGACCCGACGAGCAGTACTTC. Translation: CASSHGPDEQYF.